Included here is one T cell receptor beta chain sequence, with context. The sample is drawn from a study of blood T cell repertoires in COVID-19. Study-wide context: The origin of the acute and convalescent COVID-19 samples was the United States, Italy and Spain. The cDNA or gDNA used as material had been derived from T cells, B-cell-depleted T cells, or PBMCs.

Under the authors' procedure: Researchers report that nucleated cell counts were estimated from reference gene primer amplification. TCRdb's copy holds only in-frame clones and misses some; the assay was immunoSEQ multiplex PCR. V, J and clone size are those of that table, while D and trimming were read from the DNA. The data hold just under 250,000 clones, with approximately 86% observed a single time. Sequenced: peripheral blood. This receptor was identified in a woman in her twenties or thirties who had recovered from COVID-19.

Here the CDR3 DNA reads TGTGCCAGCTCCTCCAGAGGGGGCCGCACTGAAGCTTTCTTT. Its translation is CASSSRGGRTEAFF. The genes are TRBV18 and TRBJ1-1; 7 nucleotides match TRBD1. This CDR3 is built from 14 residues. V was clipped by 6 bases and J by 4 bases; unmatched bases: 8. CDR1 and CDR2 (germline): KGHSH, LQKENI.